Below, 6 T cell receptor beta chains from the same sample are listed, as sequenced in a study of regulatory T cells in long-lasting Graves disease. HTBI primers from iRepertoire and Arm-PCR of CDR3 regions yielded the TCR beta libraries. TCRdb reprocessed the multiplex PCR reads via MiXCR and lists one record per CDR3 protein. The sample has 250,000 or so distinct CDR3 sequences, just over 20% seen once. Time point reported: newly diagnosed GD, antithyroid drugs for less than 3 months. PBMC-derived RNA was used for the TCR library. Sequenced material: peripheral blood mononuclear cells (PBMCs), taken at new diagnosis, from a patient treated with antithyroid drugs. The receptors stem from a female donor with Graves disease.

The table lists this clonotype with many counts. This chain links TRBV7-8 with TRBJ2-2; 12 nucleotides agree with TRBD2. The CDR3 is 16 residues long. After removal of 8 bases from V and 0 bases from J, the junction contained 4 bases not matched to a gene. The germline V gene has CDR1 SGHVS and CDR2 FQNEAQ. DNA of the CDR3: TGTGCCAGCGGGACTAGCGGGTTCGCGAACACCGGGGAGCTGTTTTTT. It codes for CASGTSGFANTGELFF.

This clonotype was observed at least ten times. The rearrangement links TRBV12-3 or TRBV12-4 to TRBJ1-1, with 8 bases identical to TRBD1. After removal of 7 bases from V and 5 bases from J, the junction contained 9 bases not matched to a gene. The CDR3 consists of 14 residues. The CDR3 DNA reads as TGTGCCAGCACCCCTAACAGGGGGGCTACTGAAGCTTTCTTT. Translation: CASTPNRGATEAFF.

The chain couples TRBV10-1 to TRBJ2-3; D not resolved. Germline V lookup: CDR1 WNHNN, CDR2 SYGVQD (reference sequence). The CDR3 is 13 amino acids. The ends were cut back, 0 bases at V and 1 base at J, with 2 bases in the middle. CDR3 in DNA: TGCGCCAGCAGTGAGTCTCGCACAGATACGCAGTATTTT. Translation gives CASSESRTDTQYF.

Turning to this clonotype: This likely came from a read error, as a far larger clone is one base away. This chain joins TRBV6-2 or TRBV6-3 and TRBJ2-5; tentatively, D is TRBD2 (6 bases). Germline V gene lookup returns CDR1 MNHEY and CDR2 SVGEGT. V was cut by 6 bases and J by 10 bases, with 21 bases left in between. CDR3 size: 14 residues. The CDR3 nucleotides are TGTGCCAGCAGCACCACAGGAATAACCGGGAGCCAGTACTTC. Amino acid sequence: CASSTTGITGSQYF.

As for this clonotype: With a far larger clone one base away, a read error is the likely cause. The genes are TRBV7-3 and TRBJ2-1, with 7 bases aligning to TRBD2. Germline CDR1 reads SGHTA; CDR2 reads FQGTGA. The CDR3 is made up of 16 amino acids. Trimming took 2 bases from V and 4 from J; bases not matched to a gene: 8. The CDR3 loop reads CASSLEAWEGYNEQFF. The CDR3 nucleotides read TGTGCCAGCAGCTTAGAGGCCTGGGAGGGTTACAATGAGCAGTTCTTC.

This rearrangement joins TRBV5-5 to TRBJ2-7; D remains unclear. From germline, CDR1 is SGHKS and CDR2 YYEKEE (reference sequence). Trimming pared 2 bases from V and 2 bases from J, leaving 14 bases between. This CDR3 region has 15 residues. Here the CDR3 reads CASSLWGTVAYEQYF. CDR3 nucleotides: TGTGCCAGCAGCTTATGGGGAACAGTGGCCTACGAGCAGTACTTC.